This T cell receptor beta chain came from a study of T-cell reconstitution after alpha-beta-depleted transplantation in children. This CDR3 has 14 residues. V dropped 5 bases and J dropped 1 base, with 11 bases sitting between them. Germline V gene sequence: CDR1 MNHEY, CDR2 SMNVEV (reference sequence). This sample's TCRbeta library carried unique molecular identifier barcodes. In TCRdb, the PCR reads were re-called with MiXCR into one record per CDR3 protein. The table lists around 380,000 distinct CDR3 sequences, about 11% of them singletons. The sequenced sample was PBMCs from the stem cell graft donor, obtained from the stem cell graft. The V and J genes are TRBV27 and TRBJ1-2; D ambiguous. This TCR came from a human donor who donated a stem cell graft to a child with acute myeloid leukemia. The CDR3 coding sequence is TGTGCCAGCAGTCCCCTGGGGAGTAACTATGGCTACACCTTC. Amino acids: CASSPLGSNYGYTF.